These T cell receptor beta chains were read from a single sample in a study of T cell repertoires in cytomegalovirus infection. From the reads, TCRdb called clonotypes with MiXCR, one entry per CDR3 protein. The sample lists around 550,000 distinct CDR3 sequences; around 27% were seen once. The sequenced material came from PBMCs. These receptors came from a human donor in good health (CMV status not recorded). Some clones in this sample may be carry-over from other donors' samples. Each CDR3 is given with its conserved first and last residue. D genes are given only for firm matches. The size entry is marked missing in some rows and otherwise reads once, few, many or a size class.

>few|TRBJ2-3|TRBV4-3|TRBD2
CASSQDVAGGHQDTQYF
TGCGCCAGCAGCCAAGACGTAGCGGGAGGGCATCAAGATACGCAGTATTTT
>many|TRBJ1-5|TRBV7-8|TRBD1
CASSSYRGGNQPQHF
TGTGCCAGCAGCTCCTACAGGGGAGGCAATCAGCCCCAGCATTTT
>many|TRBJ1-2|TRBV7-9|TRBD1
CASSVTGVRAYGYTF
TGTGCCAGCAGCGTAACAGGGGTTCGGGCCTATGGCTACACCTTC
>many|TRBJ2-1|TRBV7-2|-
CASSFSALYNEQFF
TGTGCCAGCAGCTTCAGCGCTCTCTACAATGAGCAGTTCTTC
>-|TRBJ1-5|TRBV12-3/TRBV12-4|-
CASSVGADQPQHF
TGTGCCAGCAGCGTCGGGGCGGATCAGCCCCAGCATTTT
>many|TRBJ1-1|TRBV19|-
CASSLSVWGTEAFF
TGTGCCAGTAGTCTCTCGGTTTGGGGGACTGAAGCTTTCTTT
>-|TRBJ2-1|TRBV27|-
CASSFPLTRKLFF
TGTGCCAGCAGTTTTCCCCTCACTCGGAAACTGTTCTTC
>once|TRBJ1-4|TRBV7-6|-
CASSLGSLSNEKLFF
TGTGCCAGCAGCTTAGGCAGCCTGAGTAATGAAAAACTGTTTTTT
>few|TRBJ2-3|TRBV18|TRBD1
CASSRPTGPNTDTQYF
TGTGCCAGCTCACGGCCGACAGGGCCTAACACAGATACGCAGTATTTT
>-|TRBJ1-1|TRBV7-9|-
CASSPERRVRTF
TGTGCCAGCAGCCCAGAGAGAAGGGTGCGAACCTTT
>few|TRBJ2-2|TRBV19|-
CASLYVEAGELFF
TGTGCCAGCCTATATGTGGAGGCCGGGGAGCTGTTTTTT
>few|TRBJ2-1|TRBV27|-
CASSLPGGTPYNEQFF
TGTGCCAGCAGTTTGCCCGGAGGGACCCCCTACAATGAGCAGTTCTTC
>-|TRBJ1-2|TRBV28|-
CASSLPARRNYGYTF
TGTGCCAGCAGTCTCCCCGCACGACGCAACTATGGCTACACCTTC
>many|TRBJ2-1|TRBV7-2|-
CASSPPDYNEQFF
TGTGCCAGCAGCCCGCCAGACTACAATGAGCAGTTCTTC
>-|TRBJ1-1|TRBV19|-
CASSKGGGGDTEAFF
TGTGCCAGTAGTAAAGGAGGGGGTGGGGACACTGAAGCTTTCTTT
>few|TRBJ2-1|TRBV7-3|TRBD2
CASSYPLGLAGGEQFF
TGTGCCAGCAGCTACCCCCTCGGGCTAGCGGGAGGTGAGCAGTTCTTC
>once|TRBJ2-1|TRBV5-1|TRBD2
CASSRGTSVFYNEQFF
TGCGCCAGCAGCAGAGGGACTAGCGTATTTTACAATGAGCAGTTCTTC